Listed here are 13 T cell receptor beta chains from one sample, sequenced in a study of blood T cell repertoires in COVID-19. The assay was immunoSEQ multiplex PCR, and TCRdb's table has in-frame clones only and misses some. The sample includes under 95,000 clones, approximately 79% of them seen just once. Sequencing used peripheral blood. These receptors were obtained from a man between 65 and 79 years old with acute or convalescent COVID-19.

This clone was seen only a few times. The chain couples TRBV6-5 to TRBJ2-2, with 7 nucleotides matching TRBD2. In germline, CDR1 is MNHEY, CDR2 SVGAGI. V was pared by 6 bases and J by 0 bases, with 4 bases of the junction left unmatched. This CDR3 is built from 15 residues. The CDR3 coding sequence is TGTGCCAGCAGACCTGGGGGGGCGAACACCGGGGAGCTGTTTTTT. The encoded protein is CASRPGGANTGELFF.

This clone was observed a few times. The rearrangement uses TRBV6-1 and TRBJ2-2; the D gene is possibly TRBD1 (6 bases). This CDR3 comprises 16 residues. Germline CDR1 and CDR2: MNHNS and SASEGT. Trimming pared 2 bases from V and 1 base from J, leaving 11 bases between. The CDR3, as DNA: TGTGCCAGCAGTGAATTACAGGGACGGAACACCGGGGAGCTGTTTTTT. This gives the protein CASSELQGRNTGELFF.

The CDR3 reads CASSLRWAGDNEQFF. The CDR3, as DNA: TGTGCCAGCAGTTTAAGGTGGGCAGGGGACAATGAGCAGTTCTTC. The chain recombines TRBV28 with TRBJ2-1, with a weak D call TRBD1 (6 bases). In germline, CDR1 is MDHEN, CDR2 SYDVKM. The CDR3 spans 15 residues. V was trimmed by 2 bases and J by 5 bases, leaving 13 bases between them.

A few counts support this clone. The chain combines TRBV18 with TRBJ1-1, with TRBD1 matching over 8 bases. From germline, CDR1 is KGHSH and CDR2 LQKENI. V lost 5 bases and J lost 4; bases outside the gene matches: 6. This CDR3 has 14 amino acids. CDR3 amino acids: CASSTTGESTEAFF. In nucleotides, the CDR3 is TGTGCCAGCTCAACGACAGGGGAAAGCACTGAAGCTTTCTTT.

The CDR3 spells CASSLGLAGSDEQFF. CDR3 bases: TGTGCCAGCAGCTTAGGCCTAGCGGGGAGTGATGAGCAGTTCTTC. This chain uses TRBV7-7 with TRBJ2-1; 9 bases map to TRBD2. Germline CDR1 SSHAT, CDR2 FNYEAQ (reference sequence). This CDR3 comprises 15 residues. V shed 1 base and J 8 bases; nucleotides not matched to a gene: 6.

The J gene is TRBJ1-3, the V gene TRBV12-5, with TRBD1 matching over 9 bases. CDR1 LGHNT and CDR2 FRNRAP come from the germline V gene. V lost 7 bases and J lost 3; bases outside the gene matches: 10. This CDR3 contains 16 residues. CDR3 coding DNA: TGTGCTAGTGCCGGACCGGGACAGGGCTATGGAAACACCATATATTTT. Translation gives CASAGPGQGYGNTIYF.

The rearrangement links TRBV7-8 to TRBJ1-5; 7 bases are a match to TRBD1. Germline V lookup: CDR1 SGHVS, CDR2 FQNEAQ. V was pared by 5 bases and J by 2 bases, with 6 bases of the junction left unmatched. This CDR3 region has 15 residues. This CDR3 reads CASSATGKGNQPQHF. The CDR3 coding sequence is TGTGCCAGCAGCGCGACAGGGAAAGGCAATCAGCCCCAGCATTTT. Supplemented by reference TRBV7-8 and TRBJ1-5, the full variable domain reads GAGVSQSPRYKVAKRGQDVALRCDPISGHVSLFWYQQALGQGPEFLTYFQNEAQLDKSGLPSDRFFAERPEGSVSTLKIQRTQQEDSAVYLCASSATGKGNQPQHFGDGTRLSIL.

The chain has TRBV3-1 (or the pseudogene TRBV3-2) and TRBJ2-1, with D possibly being TRBD1 (5 bases). Looked up from germline, CDR1 is LGHDT and CDR2 is YNNKEL (reference sequence). This CDR3 spans 12 amino acids. Trimming left V 3 bases short and J 9 bases short, with 9 bases between. The CDR3 here is CASSQGPLEQFF. In DNA form, the CDR3 reads TGTGCCAGCAGCCAGGGGCCCCTTGAGCAGTTCTTC.

The V gene is TRBV9, the J gene TRBJ2-5, with TRBD1 as a possible D gene (6 bases). V gave up 0 bases and J gave up 1 base, with 10 bases separating them. Germline V gene data show CDR1 as SGDLS and CDR2 as YYNGEE. This CDR3 has 15 amino acids. The CDR3: CASSVVPTGQETQYF. The CDR3 region has the DNA TGTGCCAGCAGCGTAGTTCCGACAGGCCAAGAGACCCAGTACTTC.

A single count supports this clone. The rearrangement uses TRBV4-1 and TRBJ1-4; D unresolved. This CDR3 contains 16 residues. Trimming left V 3 bases short and J 2 bases short, with 13 bases between. The germline CDR1 and CDR2 sequences are MGHRA and YSYEKL. The CDR3 coding sequence is TGCGCCAGCAGCCAGTTAATCCTCGCGACTAATGAAAAACTGTTTTTT. It encodes CASSQLILATNEKLFF.

The chain links TRBV5-1 to TRBJ2-7, with TRBD1 matching 11 bases. CDR3 length equals 15 residues. J was trimmed by 0 bases and V by 3 bases; bases with no gene match: 2. Germline lookup yields CDR1 SGHRS and CDR2 YFSETQ. The CDR3, as DNA: TGCGCCAGCAGCTGGGGGACAGGGGGCTCCTACGAGCAGTACGTC. Amino acids: CASSWGTGGSYEQYV.

The chain combines TRBV5-4 with TRBJ2-7; 8 positions match TRBD1. Germline V CDR1 and CDR2: SGHNT, YYREEE (reference sequence). V dropped 0 bases and J dropped 6; count of bases not matched to a gene: 8. The CDR3 spans 15 residues. The CDR3 region is CASSLGGDRLPEQYF. DNA for the CDR3: TGTGCCAGCAGCTTGGGGGGGGACAGGCTTCCCGAGCAGTACTTC.

V is TRBV2 and J is TRBJ1-4; a possible D gene is TRBD1 (6 bases). The CDR3 runs to 15 residues. Germline CDR1 is SNHLY and CDR2 is FYNNEI. Trimming left V 5 bases short and J 7 bases short, with 17 bases between. The CDR3 DNA reads as TGTGCCAGCAGTTACAGACAGGCCCGTGGTGAAAAACTGTTTTTT. Translated: CASSYRQARGEKLFF.